This T cell receptor beta chain was sequenced for a study of T cells expressing NK-cell markers. The overall study: Seven of the eight sequenced donors were classified as HCMV-seropositive, and one was classified as seronegative. General study points: These clonotypes also led the CD3+CD56-NKG2C+ fraction in a few donors. For six donors, the dominant NKG2C+ clonotypes made up 1.0-7.0% of their CD8+ T cells.

Germline V gives CDR1 MGHRA, CDR2 YSYEKL. The CDR3 is made up of 15 amino acids. Of note for this clonotype: What it recognizes is unknown.

UMIs accompanied the 5'RACE template switching by which TCR beta cDNA was made. TCRdb re-called the 5' RACE reads and catalogs CDR3 proteins one per entry, DNA excluded. In all, the sample yields about 460,000 distinct CDR3 sequences. The chain recombines TRBV4-1 with TRBJ1-1; no DNA is available, so the TRBD1 call from TCRdb remains unchecked. This clonotype originated in a woman aged 50 to 60 in good health. Sequenced sample: blood T cells: a sorted CD56 or NKG2C T cell subset, CD4+ or CD8+ T cells, or bulk PBMC T cells (not recorded which). The CDR3 reads CASSRQGAFNTEAFF.